The 14 T cell receptor beta chains below come from one sample, sequenced in a study of shared clonotypes between healthy human individuals. The repertoire was sequenced with immunoSEQ multiplex PCR; TCRdb's copy has only in-frame clones and lacks some. The top ten hold under 15% of the sample, which has hundreds of thousands of clones, 79% seen once. The sample comprised PBMCs. The receptors here all came from a middle-aged woman in good health. Some clones in this sample may be carry-over from other donors' samples.

This clone came up a few times. The chain has TRBV18 and TRBJ1-1; 7 bases agree with TRBD1. The CDR3 runs to 14 residues. The ends lost 6 bases at V and 3 bases at J; junction bases unmatched: 7. CDR1 KGHSH and CDR2 LQKENI come from the germline V gene. The chain's CDR3 is CASSQGDVDTEAFF. The DNA for the CDR3 is TGTGCCAGCTCCCAGGGGGACGTCGACACTGAAGCTTTCTTT.

The chain carries TRBV28 and TRBJ2-7, with TRBD2 matching 9 bases. Trimming took 3 bases from V and 6 from J; bases not matched to a gene: 9. Germline values: CDR1 MDHEN, CDR2 SYDVKM. The length of the CDR3 is 15 residues. CDR3 protein: CASSLAGGPGTEQYF. For the CDR3, the DNA is TGTGCCAGCAGTTTGGCGGGAGGGCCGGGTACCGAGCAGTACTTC.

Note on this clone: The junction differs from germline at one of its ends, possibly a read error. This chain links TRBV27 with TRBJ1-5; the D gene is possibly TRBD1 (5 bases). CDR3 length: 16 residues. Per germline, CDR1 MNHEY and CDR2 SMNVEV (reference sequence). The CDR3 loop is CASSLLGHPSDQPQHF. CDR3 bases: TGTGCCAGCAGTTTACTCGGACATCCTAGCGATCAGCCCCAGCATTTT.

This clone has more than one count but fewer than ten. The V and J genes are TRBV28 and TRBJ2-2; D might be TRBD2 (5 bases). V lost 5 bases and J lost 5, with 9 bases in between. The CDR3 loop spans 13 amino acids. CDR1 and CDR2 from the germline V gene are MDHEN and SYDVKM. CDR3 loop: CASSTSGTGELFF. In DNA, the CDR3 is TGTGCCAGCAGTACCTCGGGGACCGGGGAGCTGTTTTTT.

The V and J genes are TRBV5-5 and TRBJ2-7; D unclear. This CDR3 has 11 residues. CDR1 is SGHKS and CDR2 is YYEKEE in the germline V gene (reference sequence). Trimming removed 5 bases at V and 3 bases at J, with 6 bases between. The CDR3 is CASRRRYEQYF. In DNA form, the CDR3 reads TGTGCCAGCAGACGCCGCTACGAGCAGTACTTC.

In DNA form, the CDR3 reads TGTGCCAGCAGAAACCCCCTCACGGGAGGGGAGACCCAGTACTTC. Translating gives CASRNPLTGGETQYF. The chain recombines TRBV2 with TRBJ2-5, with 8 bases fitting TRBD2. Trimming took 6 bases from V and 5 from J; bases not matched to a gene: 11. This CDR3 has 15 amino acids. The V gene's germline CDR1 is SNHLY and CDR2 FYNNEI.

At least ten counts were recorded for this clone. Here the CDR3 reads CASSRDTQNYGYTF. CDR3 sequence (DNA): TGTGCCAGCAGCCGGGACACACAAAACTATGGCTACACCTTC. This chain links TRBV7-2 with TRBJ1-2; a weak D match, TRBD1 (6 bases). The CDR3 has 14 residues. The germline gives CDR1 SGHTA, CDR2 FQGNSA. V was clipped by 5 bases and J by 2 bases, with 12 bases between them.

The chain employs TRBV5-4 and TRBJ2-6, with D perhaps matching TRBD2 (8 bases). With 4 bases removed from V and 2 bases from J, the gap between germline ends came to 13 bases. Germline V gene lookup returns CDR1 SGHNT and CDR2 YYREEE (reference sequence). The CDR3 runs to 16 residues. CDR3 sequence (DNA): TGTGCCAGCAGCCCGGGGGGGACAGCTGGGGCCAACGTCCTGACTTTC. As protein: CASSPGGTAGANVLTF.

The V and J genes are TRBV11-2 and TRBJ2-5; D may be TRBD1 (5 bases). V was shortened by 3 bases and J by 1 base, with 9 bases between the two germline ends. This CDR3 has 14 amino acids. Germline V lookup: CDR1 SGHAT, CDR2 FQNNGV. The CDR3 sequence is CASSFLQGQETQYF. In DNA form, the CDR3 reads TGTGCCAGCAGCTTTCTCCAGGGCCAAGAGACCCAGTACTTC.

There are a few counts of this clone. Here the CDR3 reads CASSPPLDTQYF. The CDR3, as DNA: TGTGCCAGCAGTCCCCCATTGGATACGCAGTATTTT. The chain combines TRBV28 with TRBJ2-3, with no clear D. Germline CDR1 reads MDHEN; CDR2 reads SYDVKM. This CDR3 contains 12 residues. Trimming took 5 bases from V and 6 from J, leaving 9 bases between them.

This clone was seen many times. The rearrangement uses TRBV19 and TRBJ2-2; 9 nucleotides align to TRBD1. Germline CDR1 and CDR2: LNHDA and SQIVND (reference sequence). CDR3 size: 15 residues. Trimming removed 5 bases from V and 3 bases from J; junction bases left unmatched: 4. The CDR3 DNA sequence: TGTGCCAGTAGTTCCGGGGACAGGGACACCGGGGAGCTGTTTTTT. It yields the protein CASSSGDRDTGELFF.

This chain joins TRBV27 and TRBJ2-1; 11 bases match TRBD2. The CDR3 runs to 17 residues. V dropped 5 bases and J dropped 8; count of bases not matched to a gene: 14. Germline V gives CDR1 MNHEY, CDR2 SMNVEV (reference sequence). This CDR3 reads CASSPTYTSGSHYEQFF. The CDR3 bases are TGTGCCAGCAGTCCAACATATACTAGCGGGAGTCACTATGAGCAGTTCTTC.

The rearrangement joins TRBV2 to TRBJ1-1; D uncertain. Germline V lookup: CDR1 SNHLY, CDR2 FYNNEI. Trimming took off 7 bases at V and 6 bases at J, with 18 bases between the two ends. CDR3 length equals 14 residues. DNA for the CDR3: TGTGCCAGCACCCTGACAATCCTAGACGCTGAAGCTTTCTTT. It yields the protein CASTLTILDAEAFF.

J is TRBJ1-1 and V is TRBV13, with unresolved D. CDR3 length equals 13 residues. Trimming pared 4 bases from V and 0 bases from J, leaving 6 bases between. The germline V gene encodes CDR1 PRHDT and CDR2 FYEKMQ (reference sequence). CDR3 in DNA: TGTGCCAGCAGCTCGACGGTGAACACTGAAGCTTTCTTT. Its translation: CASSSTVNTEAFF. The full variable domain, with the rest looked up from reference TRBV13 and TRBJ1-1, is AAGVIQSPRHLIKEKRETATLKCYPIPRHDTVYWYQQGPGQDPQFLISFYEKMQSDKGSIPDRFSAQQFSDYHSELNMSSLELGDSALYFCASSSTVNTEAFFGQGTRLTVV.